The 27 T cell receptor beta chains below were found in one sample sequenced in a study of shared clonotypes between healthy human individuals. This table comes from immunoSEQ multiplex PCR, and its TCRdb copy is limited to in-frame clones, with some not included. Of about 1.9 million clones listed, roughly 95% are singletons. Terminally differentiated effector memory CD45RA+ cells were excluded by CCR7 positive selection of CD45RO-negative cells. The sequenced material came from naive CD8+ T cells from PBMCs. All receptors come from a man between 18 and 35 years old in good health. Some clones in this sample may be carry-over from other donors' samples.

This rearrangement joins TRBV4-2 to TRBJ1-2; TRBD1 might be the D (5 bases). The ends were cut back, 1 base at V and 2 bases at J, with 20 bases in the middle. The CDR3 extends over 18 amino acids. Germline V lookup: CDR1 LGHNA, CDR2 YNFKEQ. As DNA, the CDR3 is TGTGCCAGCAGCCAAGGGGGGGGATCCCAGGGTGAAAACTATGGCTACACCTTC. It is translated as CASSQGGGSQGENYGYTF.

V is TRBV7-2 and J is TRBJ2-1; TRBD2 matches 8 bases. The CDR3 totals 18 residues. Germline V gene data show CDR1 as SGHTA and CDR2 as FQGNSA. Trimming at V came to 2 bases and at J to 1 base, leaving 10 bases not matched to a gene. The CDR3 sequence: CASSLPTAGGLSYNEQFF. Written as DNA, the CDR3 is TGTGCCAGCAGCTTACCTACGGCGGGAGGCCTATCCTACAATGAGCAGTTCTTC.

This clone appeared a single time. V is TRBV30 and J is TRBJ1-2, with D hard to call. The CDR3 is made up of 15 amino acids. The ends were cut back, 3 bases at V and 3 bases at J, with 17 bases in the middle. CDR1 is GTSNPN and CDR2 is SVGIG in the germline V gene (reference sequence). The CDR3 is CAWRAKVGLYYGYTF. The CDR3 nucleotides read TGTGCCTGGAGGGCGAAGGTAGGGCTCTACTATGGCTACACCTTC.

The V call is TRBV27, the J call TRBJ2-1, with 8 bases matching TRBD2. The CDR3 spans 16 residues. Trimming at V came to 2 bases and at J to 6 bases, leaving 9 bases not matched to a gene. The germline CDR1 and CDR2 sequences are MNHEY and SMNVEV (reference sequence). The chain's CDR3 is CASSLLPAGVPNEQFF. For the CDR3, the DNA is TGTGCCAGCAGTTTACTTCCAGCGGGAGTTCCCAATGAGCAGTTCTTC.

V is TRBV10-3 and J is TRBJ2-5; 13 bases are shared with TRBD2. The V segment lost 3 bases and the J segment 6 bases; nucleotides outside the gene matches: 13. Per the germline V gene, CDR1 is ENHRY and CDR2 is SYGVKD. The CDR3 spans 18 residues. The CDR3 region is CAISEGLAGVERVKTQYF. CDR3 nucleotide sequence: TGTGCCATCAGTGAAGGACTAGCGGGAGTTGAAAGAGTGAAGACCCAGTACTTC.

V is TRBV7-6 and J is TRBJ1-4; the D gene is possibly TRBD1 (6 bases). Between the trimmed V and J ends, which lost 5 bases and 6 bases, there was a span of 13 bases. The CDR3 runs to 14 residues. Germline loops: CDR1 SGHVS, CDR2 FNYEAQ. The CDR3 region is CASSQGGGDEKLFF. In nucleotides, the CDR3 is TGTGCCAGCAGCCAAGGGGGTGGGGATGAAAAACTGTTTTTT.

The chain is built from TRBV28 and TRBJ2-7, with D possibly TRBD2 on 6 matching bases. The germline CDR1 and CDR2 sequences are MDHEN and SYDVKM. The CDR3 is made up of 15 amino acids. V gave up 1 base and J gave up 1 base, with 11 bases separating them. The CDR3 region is CASSLLGLPSYEQYF. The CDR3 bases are TGTGCCAGCAGTTTATTGGGACTTCCTTCCTACGAGCAGTACTTC.

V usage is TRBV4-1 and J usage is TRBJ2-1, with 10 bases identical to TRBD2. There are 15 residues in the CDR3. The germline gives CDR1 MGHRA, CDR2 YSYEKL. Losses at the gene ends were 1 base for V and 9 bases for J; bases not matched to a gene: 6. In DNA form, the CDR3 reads TGCGCCAGCAGCCAAGGGACTAGCGGTGTCGGTGAGCAGTTCTTC. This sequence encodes CASSQGTSGVGEQFF.

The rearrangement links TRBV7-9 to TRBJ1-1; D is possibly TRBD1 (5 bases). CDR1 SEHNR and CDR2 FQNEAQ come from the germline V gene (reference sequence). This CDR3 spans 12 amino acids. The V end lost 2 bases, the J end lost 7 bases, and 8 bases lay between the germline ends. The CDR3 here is CASSLQGYEAFF. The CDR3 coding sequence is TGTGCCAGCAGCTTACAGGGATATGAAGCTTTCTTT.

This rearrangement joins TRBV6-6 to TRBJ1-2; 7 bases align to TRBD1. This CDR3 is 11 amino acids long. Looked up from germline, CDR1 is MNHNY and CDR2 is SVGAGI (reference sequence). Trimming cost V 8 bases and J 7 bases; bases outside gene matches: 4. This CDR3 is CASEDRVGYTF. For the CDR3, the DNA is TGTGCCAGCGAAGACAGGGTTGGCTACACCTTC.

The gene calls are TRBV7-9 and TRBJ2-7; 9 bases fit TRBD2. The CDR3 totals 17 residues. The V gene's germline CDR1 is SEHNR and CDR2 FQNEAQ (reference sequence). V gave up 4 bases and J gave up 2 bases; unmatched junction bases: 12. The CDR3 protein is CASSSWGSGSRPYEQYF. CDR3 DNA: TGTGCCAGCAGCTCCTGGGGTAGCGGGAGTAGACCCTACGAGCAGTACTTC.

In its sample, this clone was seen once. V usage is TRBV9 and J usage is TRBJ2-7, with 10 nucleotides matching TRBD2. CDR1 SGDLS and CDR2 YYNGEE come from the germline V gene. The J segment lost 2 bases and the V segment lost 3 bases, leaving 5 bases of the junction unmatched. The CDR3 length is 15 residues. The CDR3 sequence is CASSAGLAAAYEQYF. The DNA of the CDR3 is TGTGCCAGCAGCGCCGGACTAGCGGCCGCCTACGAGCAGTACTTC.

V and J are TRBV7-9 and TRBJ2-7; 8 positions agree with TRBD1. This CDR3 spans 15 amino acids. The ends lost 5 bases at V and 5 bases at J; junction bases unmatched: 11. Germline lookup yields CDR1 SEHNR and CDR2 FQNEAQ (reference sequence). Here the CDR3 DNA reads TGTGCCAGCAGCCACGGACAGGGTGTAGTCAACGAGCAGTACTTC. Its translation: CASSHGQGVVNEQYF.

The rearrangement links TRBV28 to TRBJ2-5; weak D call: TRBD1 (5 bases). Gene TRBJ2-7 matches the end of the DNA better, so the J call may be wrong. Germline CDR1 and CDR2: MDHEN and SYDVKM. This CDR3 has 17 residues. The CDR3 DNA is TGTGCCAGCAGTTTCCTCGAGACAGACTCTCACATTTACGAGCAGTACTTC. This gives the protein CASSFLETDSHIYEQYF.

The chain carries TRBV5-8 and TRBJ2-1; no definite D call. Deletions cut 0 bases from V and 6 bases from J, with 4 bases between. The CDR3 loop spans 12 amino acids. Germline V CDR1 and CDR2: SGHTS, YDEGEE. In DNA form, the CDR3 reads TGTGCCAGCAGCTTGGTGCGCAATGAGCAGTTCTTC. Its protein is CASSLVRNEQFF.

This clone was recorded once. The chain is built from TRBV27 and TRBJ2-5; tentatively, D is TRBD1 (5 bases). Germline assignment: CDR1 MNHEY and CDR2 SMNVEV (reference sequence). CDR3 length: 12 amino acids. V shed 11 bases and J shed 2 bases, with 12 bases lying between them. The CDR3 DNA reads TGTGCCCTAGGGGCAGAACAAGAGACCCAGTACTTC. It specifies CALGAEQETQYF.

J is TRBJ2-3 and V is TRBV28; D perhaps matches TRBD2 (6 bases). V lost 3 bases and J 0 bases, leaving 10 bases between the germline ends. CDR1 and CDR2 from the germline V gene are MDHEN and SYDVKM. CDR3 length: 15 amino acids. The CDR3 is CASSLAGLSTDTQYF. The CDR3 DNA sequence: TGTGCCAGCAGTTTGGCGGGACTGAGCACAGATACGCAGTATTTT.

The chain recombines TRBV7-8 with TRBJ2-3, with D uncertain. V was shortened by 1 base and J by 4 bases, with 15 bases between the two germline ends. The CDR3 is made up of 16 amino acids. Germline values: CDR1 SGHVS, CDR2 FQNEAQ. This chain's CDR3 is CASSLEARWPADTQYF. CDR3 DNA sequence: TGTGCCAGCAGCTTAGAGGCCCGTTGGCCCGCAGATACGCAGTATTTT.

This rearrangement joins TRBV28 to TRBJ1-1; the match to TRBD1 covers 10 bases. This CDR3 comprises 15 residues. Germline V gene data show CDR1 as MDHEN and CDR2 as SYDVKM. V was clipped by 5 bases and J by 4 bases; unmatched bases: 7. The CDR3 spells CASSPRTGGTTEAFF. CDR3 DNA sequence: TGTGCCAGCAGTCCTAGGACAGGGGGGACCACTGAAGCTTTCTTT.

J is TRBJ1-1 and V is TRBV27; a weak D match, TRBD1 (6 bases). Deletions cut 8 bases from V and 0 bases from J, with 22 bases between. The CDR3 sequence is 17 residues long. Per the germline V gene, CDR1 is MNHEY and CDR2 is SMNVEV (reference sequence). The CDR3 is CASGPDSYVDMNTEAFF. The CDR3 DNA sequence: TGTGCCAGCGGACCGGACAGTTACGTTGACATGAACACTGAAGCTTTCTTT.

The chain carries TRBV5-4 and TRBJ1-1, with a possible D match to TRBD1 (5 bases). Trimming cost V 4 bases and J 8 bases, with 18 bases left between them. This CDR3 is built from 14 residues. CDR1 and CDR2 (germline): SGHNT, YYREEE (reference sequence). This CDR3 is CASSLVGGGEEAFF. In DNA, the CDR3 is TGTGCCAGCAGCCTGGTTGGCGGGGGAGAAGAAGCTTTCTTT. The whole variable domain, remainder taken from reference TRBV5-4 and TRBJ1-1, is ETGVTQSPTHLIKTRGQQVTLRCSSQSGHNTVSWYQQALGQGPQFIFQYYREEENGRGNFPPRFSGLQFPNYSSELNVNALELDDSALYLCASSLVGGGEEAFFGQGTRLTVV.

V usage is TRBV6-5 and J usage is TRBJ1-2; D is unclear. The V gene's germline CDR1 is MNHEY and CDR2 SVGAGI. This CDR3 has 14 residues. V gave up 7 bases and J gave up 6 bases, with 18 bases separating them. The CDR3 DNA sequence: TGTGCCAGCACCCTAGATCCACAGAGAGATGGCTACACCTTC. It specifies CASTLDPQRDGYTF.

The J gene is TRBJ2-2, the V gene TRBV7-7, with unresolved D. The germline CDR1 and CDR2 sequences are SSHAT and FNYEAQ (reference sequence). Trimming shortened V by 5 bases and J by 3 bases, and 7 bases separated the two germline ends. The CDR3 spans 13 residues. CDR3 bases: TGTGCCAGCAGCCGCAGCTACACCGGGGAGCTGTTTTTT. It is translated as CASSRSYTGELFF.

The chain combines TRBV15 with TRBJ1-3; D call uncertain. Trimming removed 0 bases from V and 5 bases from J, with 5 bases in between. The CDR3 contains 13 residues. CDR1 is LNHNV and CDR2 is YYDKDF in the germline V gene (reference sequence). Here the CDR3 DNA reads TGTGCCACCAGCAGAGAAGGGAGAAACACCATATATTTT. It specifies CATSREGRNTIYF. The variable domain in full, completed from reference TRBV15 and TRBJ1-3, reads DAMVIQNPRYQVTQFGKPVTLSCSQTLNHNVMYWYQQKSSQAPKLLFHYYDKDFNNEADTPDNFQSRRPNTSFCFLDIRSPGLGDTAMYLCATSREGRNTIYFGEGSWLTVV.

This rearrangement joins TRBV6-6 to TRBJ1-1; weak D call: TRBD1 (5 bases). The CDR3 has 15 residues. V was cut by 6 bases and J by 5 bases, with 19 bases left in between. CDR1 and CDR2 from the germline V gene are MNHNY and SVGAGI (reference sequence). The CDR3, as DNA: TGTGCCAGCAGCCCCACGCATGGGGGAAGTACTGAAGCTTTCTTT. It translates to CASSPTHGGSTEAFF.

CDR3 coding DNA: TGTGCCAGCAAGGGTTGGGCGGTACAAGAGACCCAGTACTTC. Encoded protein: CASKGWAVQETQYF. V is TRBV28 and J is TRBJ2-5; D is uncertain. The CDR3 is 14 amino acids. V lost 7 bases to trimming and J lost 2 bases, with 14 bases between them. Germline CDR1 is MDHEN and CDR2 is SYDVKM.

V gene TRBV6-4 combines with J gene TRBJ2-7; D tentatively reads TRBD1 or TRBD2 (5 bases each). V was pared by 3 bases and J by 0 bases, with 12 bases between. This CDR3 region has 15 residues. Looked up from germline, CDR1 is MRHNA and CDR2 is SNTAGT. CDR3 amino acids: CASSEGTLSSYEQYF. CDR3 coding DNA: TGTGCCAGCAGTGAGGGGACGCTCAGCTCCTACGAGCAGTACTTC.